Below, one TCR beta chain is given with its context. The antigen is not known. PCR was performed using 60 Vbeta and 13 Jbeta primers. TCRdb's copy holds only in-frame clones and misses some; the assay was immunoSEQ multiplex PCR. The sample has some 80,000 clones; 78% are singletons. The sample originates from a study of cytomegalovirus exposure and HLA in healthy donors. General study findings and limits: In a later analysis, HLA-C alleles had the fewest associated TCRs, DRB1 alleles the most. The classifier was said to identify cytomegalovirus status with high specificity and sensitivity.

The ends were cut back, 5 bases at V and 6 bases at J, with 13 bases in the middle. The germline V gene encodes CDR1 SGHTA and CDR2 FQGTGA. The CDR3 covers 13 residues. This rearrangement joins TRBV7-3 to TRBJ1-2; perhaps TRBD1 as D (6 bases). The clonotype comes from a man aged 40-50 years in good health and CMV-seronegative. What was sequenced was PBMCs. In nucleotides, the CDR3 is TGTGCCAGCAGCCAAAGGCGGGGGCATGGCTACACCTTC. Translated: CASSQRRGHGYTF.